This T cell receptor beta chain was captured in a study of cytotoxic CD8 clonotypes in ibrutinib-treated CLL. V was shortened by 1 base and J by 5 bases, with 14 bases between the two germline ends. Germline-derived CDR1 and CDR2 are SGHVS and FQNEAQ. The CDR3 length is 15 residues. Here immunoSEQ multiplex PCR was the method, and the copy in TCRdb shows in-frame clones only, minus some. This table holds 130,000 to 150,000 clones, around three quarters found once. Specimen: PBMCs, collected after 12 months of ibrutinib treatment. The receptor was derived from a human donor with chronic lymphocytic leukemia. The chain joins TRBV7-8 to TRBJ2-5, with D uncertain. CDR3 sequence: CASSLEGSFMETQYF. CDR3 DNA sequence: TGTGCCAGCAGCTTAGAGGGAAGCTTTATGGAGACCCAGTACTTC. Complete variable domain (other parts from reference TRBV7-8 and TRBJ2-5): GAGVSQSPRYKVAKRGQDVALRCDPISGHVSLFWYQQALGQGPEFLTYFQNEAQLDKSGLPSDRFFAERPEGSVSTLKIQRTQQEDSAVYLCASSLEGSFMETQYFGPGTRLLVL.